This TCR beta chain comes out of a study of T cells after yellow fever vaccination. Germline V gene data show CDR1 as LNHDA and CDR2 as SQIVND (reference sequence). The CDR3 is made up of 11 amino acids. The V end was cut by 3 bases, the J end by 7 bases, with 4 bases between. Only a few counts were recorded for this clonotype. TCRdb recomputed calls from the 5' RACE reads with MiXCR, one row per CDR3 protein. Counted here are a few hundred thousand distinct CDR3 sequences, roughly 3.9% occurring once; the ten biggest clones make up 20% to 25%. Sample: PBMCs, taken 5 days after the yellow fever booster vaccination. This receptor was taken from a man aged 18 to 30 who received the YFV17D yellow fever vaccine. The rearrangement uses TRBV19 and TRBJ2-1; no clear D. The CDR3 bases are TGTGCCAGTAGTATGCCGAATGAGCAGTTCTTC. It is translated as CASSMPNEQFF.